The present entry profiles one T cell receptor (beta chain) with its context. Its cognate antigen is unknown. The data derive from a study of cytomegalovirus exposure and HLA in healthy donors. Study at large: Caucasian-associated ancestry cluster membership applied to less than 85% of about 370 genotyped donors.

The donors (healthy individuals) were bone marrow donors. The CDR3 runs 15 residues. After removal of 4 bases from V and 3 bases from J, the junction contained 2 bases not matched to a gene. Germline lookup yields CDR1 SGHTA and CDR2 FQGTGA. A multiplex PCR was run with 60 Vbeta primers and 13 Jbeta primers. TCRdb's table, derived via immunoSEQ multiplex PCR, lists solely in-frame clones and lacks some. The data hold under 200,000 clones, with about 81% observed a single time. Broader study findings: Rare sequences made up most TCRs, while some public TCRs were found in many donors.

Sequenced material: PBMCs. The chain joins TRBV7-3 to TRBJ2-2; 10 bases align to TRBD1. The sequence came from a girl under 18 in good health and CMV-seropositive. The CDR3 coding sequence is TGTGCCAGCAGCTCAGGGACAGGGGACACCGGGGAGCTGTTTTTT. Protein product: CASSSGTGDTGELFF.